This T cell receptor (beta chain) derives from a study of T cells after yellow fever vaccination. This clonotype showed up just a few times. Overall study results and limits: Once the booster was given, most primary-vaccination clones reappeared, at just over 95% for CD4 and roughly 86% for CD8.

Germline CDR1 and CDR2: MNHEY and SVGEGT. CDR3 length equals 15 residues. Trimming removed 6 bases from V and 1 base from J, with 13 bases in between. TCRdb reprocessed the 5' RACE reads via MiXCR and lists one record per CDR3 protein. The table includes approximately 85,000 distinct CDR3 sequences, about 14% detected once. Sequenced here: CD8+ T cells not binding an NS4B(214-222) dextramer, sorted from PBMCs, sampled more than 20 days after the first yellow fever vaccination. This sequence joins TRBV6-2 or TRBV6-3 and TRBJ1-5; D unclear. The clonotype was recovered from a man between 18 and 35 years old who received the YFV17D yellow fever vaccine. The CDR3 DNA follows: TGTGCCAGCAGCCCGCTCAGGCAGAGCAATCAGCCCCAGCATTTT. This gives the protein CASSPLRQSNQPQHF.